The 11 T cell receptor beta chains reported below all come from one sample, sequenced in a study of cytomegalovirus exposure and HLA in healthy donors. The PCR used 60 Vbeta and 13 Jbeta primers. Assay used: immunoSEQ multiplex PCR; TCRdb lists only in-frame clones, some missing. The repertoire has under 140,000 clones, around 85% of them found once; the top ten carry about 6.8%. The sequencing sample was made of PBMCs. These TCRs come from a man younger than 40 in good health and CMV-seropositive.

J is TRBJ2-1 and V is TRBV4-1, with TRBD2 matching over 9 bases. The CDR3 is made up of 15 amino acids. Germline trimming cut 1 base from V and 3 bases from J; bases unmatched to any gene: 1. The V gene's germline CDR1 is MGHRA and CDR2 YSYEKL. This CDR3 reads CASSQASGVYNEQFF. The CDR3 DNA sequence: TGCGCCAGCAGCCAAGCTAGCGGGGTCTACAATGAGCAGTTCTTC.

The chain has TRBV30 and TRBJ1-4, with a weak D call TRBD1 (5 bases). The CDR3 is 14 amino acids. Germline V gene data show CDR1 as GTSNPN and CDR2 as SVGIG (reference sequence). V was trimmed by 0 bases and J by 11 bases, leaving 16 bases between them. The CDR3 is CAWSVDSSYGKLFF. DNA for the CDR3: TGTGCCTGGAGTGTAGACAGTTCGTATGGGAAACTGTTTTTT.

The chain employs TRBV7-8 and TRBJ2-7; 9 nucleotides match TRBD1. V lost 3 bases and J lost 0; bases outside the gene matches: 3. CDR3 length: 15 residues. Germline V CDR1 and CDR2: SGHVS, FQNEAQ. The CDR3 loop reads CASSFRDRDSYEQYF. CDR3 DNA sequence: TGTGCCAGCAGCTTCCGGGACAGGGACTCCTACGAGCAGTACTTC.

CDR3 sequence reads: CASSLDPYSPLHF. CDR3 DNA: TGTGCCAGCAGCTTAGATCCCTATTCACCCCTCCACTTT. The chain employs TRBV11-3 and TRBJ1-6, with D hard to call. Between the trimmed V and J ends, which lost 0 bases and 8 bases, there was a span of 5 bases. The CDR3 has 13 residues. Germline-derived CDR1 and CDR2 are SGHNT and YENEEA.

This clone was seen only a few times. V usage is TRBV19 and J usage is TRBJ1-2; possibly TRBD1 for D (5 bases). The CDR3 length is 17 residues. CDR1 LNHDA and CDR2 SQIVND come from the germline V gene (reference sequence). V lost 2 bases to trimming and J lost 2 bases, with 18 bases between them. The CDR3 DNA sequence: TGTGCCAGTAGTATATTCTTAGGGGCCACTCGAAACTATGGCTACACCTTC. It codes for CASSIFLGATRNYGYTF.

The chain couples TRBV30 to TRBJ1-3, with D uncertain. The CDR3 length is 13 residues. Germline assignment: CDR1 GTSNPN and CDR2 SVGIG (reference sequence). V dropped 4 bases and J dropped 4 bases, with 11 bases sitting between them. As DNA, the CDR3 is TGTGCCTGGATTCTTGGCGGAGGAAACACCATATATTTT. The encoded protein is CAWILGGGNTIYF.

CDR3 coding DNA: TGTGCCAGCAGCTTGGCCGCTCGCAGGTCCCAAGAGACCCAGTACTTC. Protein product: CASSLAARRSQETQYF. The rearrangement links TRBV5-4 to TRBJ2-5; D is undetermined. Germline CDR1 and CDR2: SGHNT and YYREEE (reference sequence). The CDR3 consists of 16 residues. V was pared by 0 bases and J by 1 base, with 13 bases between.

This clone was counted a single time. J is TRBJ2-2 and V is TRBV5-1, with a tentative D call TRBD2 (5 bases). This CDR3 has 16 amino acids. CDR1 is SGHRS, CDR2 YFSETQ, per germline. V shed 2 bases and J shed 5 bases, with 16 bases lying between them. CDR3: CASSFSSGSRTGELFF. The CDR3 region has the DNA TGCGCCAGCAGCTTTTCCAGCGGTTCTAGGACCGGGGAGCTGTTTTTT.

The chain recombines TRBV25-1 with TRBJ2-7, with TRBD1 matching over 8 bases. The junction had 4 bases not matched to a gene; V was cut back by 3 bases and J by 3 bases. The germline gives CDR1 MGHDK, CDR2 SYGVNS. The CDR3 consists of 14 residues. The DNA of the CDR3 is TGTGCCAGCAGTGAGACAGGGGACGTCTACGAGCAGTACTTC. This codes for CASSETGDVYEQYF.

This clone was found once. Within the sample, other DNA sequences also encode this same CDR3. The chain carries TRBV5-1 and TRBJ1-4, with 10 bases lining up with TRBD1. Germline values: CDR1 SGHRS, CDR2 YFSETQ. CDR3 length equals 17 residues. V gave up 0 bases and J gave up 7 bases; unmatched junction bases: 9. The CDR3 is CASSLGRQGAVGEKLFF. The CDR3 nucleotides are TGCGCCAGCAGCTTGGGGAGACAGGGGGCCGTTGGTGAAAAACTGTTTTTT.

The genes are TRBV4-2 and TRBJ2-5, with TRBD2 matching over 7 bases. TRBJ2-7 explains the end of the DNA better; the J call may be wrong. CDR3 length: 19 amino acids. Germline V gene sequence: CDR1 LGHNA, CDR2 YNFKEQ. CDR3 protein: CASSQEPTGSGPLDYEQYF. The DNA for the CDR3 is TGTGCCAGCAGCCAGGAACCCACGGGTAGCGGGCCGCTCGACTACGAGCAGTACTTC.